A single sample is the source of the 32 T cell receptor beta chains below, sequenced in a study of human T cells and chemical hapten exposure (dated by TCRdb to about 2021). Library generation was performed with RACE. Reads for this sample came from a NextSeq 500. TCRdb handled the public reads itself, with Q25 trimming in fastp and clone calling in MiXCR, and kept productive beta chains. Every CDR3 protein is listed once, alongside the most common genes and DNA of its rows. In this sample the table shows some 93,000 distinct CDR3 sequences, over 8% of which occur a single time. The top ten hold 2.9% of the sample. Sample time point, as interpreted from the label and publication: healthy volunteer bleed at 2 weeks. Unfractionated whole blood was collected in Tempus Blood RNA tubes, and total RNA was extracted from that blood. What was sequenced was whole blood. These receptors were obtained from a female donor in good health. Some clones in this sample may be carry-over from other donors' samples.

This clonotype occurred a few times. This chain connects TRBV27 to TRBJ1-5; D is unclear. Germline V gene data show CDR1 as MNHEY and CDR2 as SMNVEV (reference sequence). The CDR3 is 15 amino acids. V dropped 2 bases and J dropped 0 bases, with 8 bases sitting between them. The CDR3 reads CASSLVGYSNQPQHF. CDR3 in DNA: TGTGCCAGCAGTTTAGTAGGGTATAGCAATCAGCCCCAGCATTTT.

This clonotype was counted only a few times. This chain uses TRBV6-2 or TRBV6-3 with TRBJ1-1, with TRBD1 as a possible D gene (5 bases). The germline gives CDR1 MNHEY, CDR2 SVGEGT. V dropped 0 bases and J dropped 1 base, with 12 bases sitting between them. The CDR3 consists of 16 residues. CDR3 nucleotide sequence: TGTGCCAGCAGTTACTCGACTGCAGGGACGAACACTGAAGCTTTCTTT. It is translated as CASSYSTAGTNTEAFF.

The rearrangement links TRBV19 to TRBJ1-6, with 7 bases aligning to TRBD1. CDR1 is LNHDA, CDR2 SQIVND, per germline (reference sequence). Trimming took 7 bases from V and 3 from J; bases not matched to a gene: 9. The CDR3 loop spans 16 amino acids. The CDR3 DNA reads TGTGCCAGTAAATTGGGACAGAACAGCTATAATTCACCCCTCCACTTT. It yields the protein CASKLGQNSYNSPLHF.

This clonotype showed up just a few times. The chain employs TRBV2 and TRBJ2-7, with TRBD2 as a possible D gene (5 bases). V was trimmed by 2 bases and J by 6 bases, leaving 20 bases between them. Per the germline V gene, CDR1 is SNHLY and CDR2 is FYNNEI. The CDR3 runs to 16 residues. The CDR3 protein is CASSEPPRVRNVEQYF. The CDR3 nucleotides are TGTGCCAGCAGTGAACCCCCGAGGGTAAGAAACGTCGAGCAGTACTTC.

The chain is built from TRBV28 and TRBJ2-1; TRBD2 matches 11 bases. CDR1 MDHEN and CDR2 SYDVKM come from the germline V gene. V lost 7 bases and J lost 8; bases outside the gene matches: 7. The CDR3 is 14 residues long. CDR3 sequence (DNA): TGTGCCAGCATAACTAGCGGGAGAGTAGATGAGCAGTTCTTC. The encoded protein is CASITSGRVDEQFF.

V usage is TRBV20-1 and J usage is TRBJ2-3; TRBD2 matches 7 bases. The CDR3 loop spans 17 amino acids. The J segment lost 4 bases and the V segment lost 2 bases, leaving 15 bases of the junction unmatched. From germline, CDR1 is DFQATT and CDR2 SNEGSKA (reference sequence). The CDR3 DNA follows: TGCAGTGCTAGATCCAGATCGCGGACTAGATCGCCAGATACGCAGTATTTT. This sequence encodes CSARSRSRTRSPDTQYF.

In its sample, this clonotype was seen many times. The chain is built from TRBV4-2 and TRBJ2-2, with D tentatively TRBD1 (6 bases). This CDR3 region has 15 residues. CDR1 and CDR2 from the germline V gene are LGHNA and YNFKEQ. V dropped 5 bases and J dropped 3 bases, with 13 bases sitting between them. The CDR3 nucleotides are TGTGCCAGCAGCTCCCGGGACATACACACCGGGGAGCTGTTTTTT. It yields the protein CASSSRDIHTGELFF.

V usage is TRBV23-1 and J usage is TRBJ1-5, with D uncertain. TRBV23-1 is identified as an open reading frame with a role that is uncertain. The V gene lost 0 bases and the J gene lost 5 bases, with 11 bases spanning the gap. There are 15 residues in the CDR3. For the CDR3, the DNA is TGCGCCAGCAGTCAATCGGATGGGTTGTATCAGCCCCAGCATTTT. This gives the protein CASSQSDGLYQPQHF.

This chain uses TRBV10-3 with TRBJ2-3, with 7 positions matching TRBD1. The CDR3 sequence is 14 residues long. The V gene end was trimmed by 4 bases and the J gene end by 1 base; junction bases not matched to a gene: 2. CDR1 ENHRY and CDR2 SYGVKD come from the germline V gene. The CDR3 coding sequence is TGTGCCATCAGTGCAGGACAGGGCACAGATACGCAGTATTTT. This sequence encodes CAISAGQGTDTQYF.

This clonotype was detected a few times. The chain couples TRBV28 to TRBJ1-1; no reliable D call. The V gene's germline CDR1 is MDHEN and CDR2 SYDVKM. There are 12 residues in the CDR3. Trimming pared 8 bases from V and 0 bases from J, leaving 7 bases between. DNA for the CDR3: TGTGCCAGCGTGGACCTGAACACTGAAGCTTTCTTT. Translation gives CASVDLNTEAFF. Complete variable domain (other parts from reference TRBV28 and TRBJ1-1): DVKVTQSSRYLVKRTGEKVFLECVQDMDHENMFWYRQDPGLGLRLIYFSYDVKMKEKGDIPEGYSVSREKKERFSLILESASTNQTSMYLCASVDLNTEAFFGQGTRLTVV.

This clonotype has at least ten counts. V is TRBV28 and J is TRBJ1-4; the D gene is possibly TRBD1 (5 bases). Deletions cut 5 bases from V and 0 bases from J, with 10 bases between. This CDR3 is 15 amino acids long. CDR1 and CDR2 from the germline V gene are MDHEN and SYDVKM. The CDR3 sequence is CASSDDSATNEKLFF. As DNA, the CDR3 is TGTGCCAGCAGTGACGACAGTGCAACTAATGAAAAACTGTTTTTT.

The chain links TRBV7-8 to TRBJ2-5, with D possibly matching TRBD2 (5 bases). Germline values: CDR1 SGHVS, CDR2 FQNEAQ. V was shortened by 0 bases and J by 5 bases, with 13 bases between the two germline ends. The length of the CDR3 is 15 residues. In DNA form, the CDR3 reads TGTGCCAGCAGCTTAGCGGCTTTCCGAGGGGAGACCCAGTACTTC. It translates to CASSLAAFRGETQYF.

This clonotype was observed a handful of times. The chain combines TRBV30 with TRBJ2-7, with 10 bases identical to TRBD2. Germline V gives CDR1 GTSNPN, CDR2 SVGIG (reference sequence). The CDR3 contains 15 residues. The V gene end was trimmed by 4 bases and the J gene end by 2 bases; junction bases not matched to a gene: 8. The CDR3 reads CAWTEPSGSAYEQYF. The CDR3 coding sequence is TGTGCCTGGACAGAACCTAGCGGGAGTGCCTACGAGCAGTACTTC.

For this clonotype: Just one base apart from a much larger clone, this may be a read error. The chain uses TRBV21-1 and TRBJ2-1; TRBD1 is the table's D call, not checked against the DNA. TRBV21-1 is a documented pseudogene. There are 14 residues in the CDR3. Written as DNA, the CDR3 is TGTGTCAGCAGTAGGGACAGAAGCTACAATGAGCAGTTCTTC. It codes for CVSSRDRSYNEQFF.

This clonotype was observed many times. The V gene is TRBV14, the J gene TRBJ1-2; no definite D call. Germline V gives CDR1 SGHDN, CDR2 FVKESK. V lost 6 bases to trimming and J lost 0 bases, with 5 bases between them. The CDR3 length is 12 residues. CDR3 region: CASSSSNYGYTF. As DNA, the CDR3 is TGTGCCAGCAGTTCCTCTAACTATGGCTACACCTTC.

V and J are TRBV9 and TRBJ1-3, with 8 bases fitting TRBD1. CDR3 length equals 17 residues. From germline, CDR1 is SGDLS and CDR2 YYNGEE. V trimming: 3 bases; J trimming: 0 bases; junction bases outside the gene matches: 8. CDR3 in amino acids: CASSGRDRSFSGNTIYF. CDR3 sequence (DNA): TGTGCCAGCAGCGGACGGGACAGGTCATTCTCTGGAAACACCATATATTTT.

This clonotype showed up just a few times. This chain connects TRBV6-5 to TRBJ2-7, with 8 positions matching TRBD1. V was clipped by 5 bases and J by 5 bases; unmatched bases: 2. The CDR3 length is 12 residues. Germline values: CDR1 MNHEY, CDR2 SVGAGI. CDR3 nucleotide sequence: TGTGCCAGCAGTGGACAGGGCAACGAGCAGTACTTC. This encodes CASSGQGNEQYF.

This clonotype was picked up one time. One base away lies a much larger clone, so this may be a sequencing read error. V usage is TRBV2 and J usage is TRBJ2-5, with 16 nucleotides matching TRBD2. Per germline, CDR1 SNHLY and CDR2 FYNNEI. Unmatched junction bases numbered 10, after V lost 6 bases and J lost 3 bases. CDR3 length: 18 amino acids. CDR3 residues: CASSRRGLAGGSEETQYF. The CDR3 DNA sequence: TGTGCCAGCAGCCGGCGGGGACTAGCGGGAGGGTCGGAAGAGACCCAGTACTTC.

This clonotype was counted between two and nine times. V is TRBV10-3 and J is TRBJ1-1; perhaps TRBD1 as D (6 bases). CDR1 and CDR2 (germline): ENHRY, SYGVKD. The CDR3 is 16 amino acids. V was cut by 3 bases and J by 4 bases, with 18 bases left in between. CDR3 DNA sequence: TGTGCCATCAGTGATTTGGGGGGCGGGTCGGGCACTGAAGCTTTCTTT. This sequence encodes CAISDLGGGSGTEAFF.

In DNA, the CDR3 is TGTGCCAGCAGCGACTCACAGGGAGGAGGAGCCGAAGCTTTCTTT. This encodes CASSDSQGGGAEAFF. The V gene is TRBV9, the J gene TRBJ1-1, with TRBD1 as a possible D gene (6 bases). The germline gives CDR1 SGDLS, CDR2 YYNGEE. The CDR3 covers 15 residues. The V gene lost 3 bases and the J gene lost 8 bases, with 20 bases spanning the gap.

The chain combines TRBV12-3 or TRBV12-4 with TRBJ2-1; 10 nucleotides match TRBD1. Unmatched junction bases numbered 15, after V lost 6 bases and J lost 10 bases. CDR3 size: 16 residues. This CDR3 is CASSHNLGTGVGEQFF. In DNA form, the CDR3 reads TGTGCCAGCAGCCACAATCTCGGGACAGGGGTAGGGGAGCAGTTCTTC.

This clonotype occurred a few times. The rearrangement uses TRBV28 and TRBJ2-1; D unresolved. Germline V lookup: CDR1 MDHEN, CDR2 SYDVKM. The CDR3 spans 13 residues. V lost 6 bases, J lost 8 bases, and 14 bases lay in between. The CDR3 DNA sequence: TGTGCCAGCAGCCGAGACCCCGACGATGAGCAGTTCTTC. This encodes CASSRDPDDEQFF.

This clonotype was observed a handful of times. CDR3 nucleotide sequence: TGCAGCGTTGAAGAGCGCGGGAACACTGAAGCTTTCTTT. Protein product: CSVEERGNTEAFF. The chain links TRBV29-1 to TRBJ1-1; D uncertain. CDR3 length equals 13 residues. Trimming removed 0 bases at V and 1 base at J, with 6 bases between. Germline V gives CDR1 SQVTM, CDR2 ANQGSEA.

This clonotype was counted between two and nine times. The CDR3 loop reads CASGGGELYGYTF. The CDR3 DNA reads as TGTGCCAGCGGAGGGGGCGAACTCTATGGCTACACCTTC. The rearrangement joins TRBV6-5 to TRBJ1-2; 7 bases map to TRBD1. J was trimmed by 4 bases and V by 8 bases; bases with no gene match: 7. Germline loops: CDR1 MNHEY, CDR2 SVGAGI. The CDR3 contains 13 residues.

This clonotype was observed a handful of times. The CDR3 loop is CASSARSFPGANVLTF. CDR3 coding DNA: TGTGCCAGCAGCGCCAGATCCTTTCCTGGGGCCAACGTCCTGACTTTC. The chain links TRBV7-9 to TRBJ2-6, with D unresolved. This CDR3 has 16 amino acids. Germline V CDR1 and CDR2: SEHNR, FQNEAQ (reference sequence). V was cut by 5 bases and J by 2 bases, with 13 bases left in between.

The table lists this clonotype with many counts. The gene calls are TRBV6-6 and TRBJ1-3, with D unresolved. This CDR3 is built from 11 residues. Trimming left V 2 bases short and J 10 bases short, with 6 bases between. Germline assignment: CDR1 MNHNY and CDR2 SVGAGI (reference sequence). DNA for the CDR3: TGTGCCAGCAGTTACAAGGGAACCATATATTTT. Its translation: CASSYKGTIYF.

The genes are TRBV25-1 and TRBJ1-4, with 9 bases lining up with TRBD1. V was clipped by 3 bases and J by 7 bases; unmatched bases: 3. The CDR3 spans 14 residues. Germline assignment: CDR1 MGHDK and CDR2 SYGVNS. The CDR3 reads CASSEPGQGEKLFF. In DNA form, the CDR3 reads TGTGCCAGCAGTGAGCCGGGACAGGGTGAAAAACTGTTTTTT.

This chain joins TRBV7-9 and TRBJ2-1; 7 nucleotides agree with TRBD2. Germline lookup yields CDR1 SEHNR and CDR2 FQNEAQ (reference sequence). The junction had 14 bases not matched to a gene; V was cut back by 2 bases and J by 7 bases. CDR3 length: 17 residues. CDR3 sequence reads: CASSLLGGRGGANEQFF. The CDR3 DNA follows: TGTGCCAGCAGCTTACTCGGGGGTCGGGGAGGGGCGAATGAGCAGTTCTTC.

This clonotype occurred a few times. This chain uses TRBV2 with TRBJ2-3, with D unclear. Germline V gene data show CDR1 as SNHLY and CDR2 as FYNNEI. The CDR3 length is 14 residues. The V and J ends lost 6 bases and 0 bases respectively, with 10 bases between them. This chain's CDR3 is CASRSQESTDTQYF. DNA for the CDR3: TGTGCCAGCAGGTCGCAGGAGAGCACAGATACGCAGTATTTT. Variable domain in full (rest from reference TRBV2 and TRBJ2-3): EPEVTQTPSHQVTQMGQEVILRCVPISNHLYFYWYRQILGQKVEFLVSFYNNEISEKSEIFDDQFSVERPDGSNFTLKIRSTKLEDSAMYFCASRSQESTDTQYFGPGTRLTVL.

This clonotype was recorded many times. The chain carries TRBV5-1 and TRBJ2-4; TRBD1 matches 7 bases. The CDR3 spans 14 residues. CDR1 and CDR2 from the germline V gene are SGHRS and YFSETQ. The trim removed 4 bases at V and 8 bases at J, leaving 9 bases unmatched. The CDR3 is CASSLRQGGYIQYF. As DNA, the CDR3 is TGCGCCAGCAGCCTCAGACAGGGTGGATACATTCAGTACTTC.

This clonotype was seen a handful of times. The chain uses TRBV29-1 and TRBJ1-2; D may be TRBD1 (6 bases). This CDR3 is built from 12 residues. V gave up 4 bases and J gave up 7 bases, with 13 bases separating them. Germline CDR1 reads SQVTM; CDR2 reads ANQGSEA. CDR3 protein: CSVARGIGGYTF. Here the CDR3 DNA reads TGCAGCGTTGCCAGGGGAATTGGTGGCTACACCTTC.

This clonotype was recorded many times. The chain joins TRBV28 to TRBJ1-2, with 8 nucleotides matching TRBD1. Trimming took 1 base from V and 6 from J; bases not matched to a gene: 13. Germline assignment: CDR1 MDHEN and CDR2 SYDVKM. CDR3 length: 17 amino acids. CDR3 nucleotides: TGTGCCAGCAGTTTATACCACCGTGGACAGGGAATGGATGGCTACACCTTC. Translating gives CASSLYHRGQGMDGYTF.